A single sample is the source of the 2 T cell receptor beta chains below, sequenced in a study of blood T cell repertoires in COVID-19. The assay was immunoSEQ multiplex PCR, and TCRdb's table has in-frame clones only and misses some. The data show 150,000 to 200,000 clones, over 80% seen once. Material for sequencing was peripheral blood. Receptor source: a woman in her 40s with COVID-19, enrolled during active disease.

The chain links TRBV7-8 to TRBJ1-5; D might be TRBD1 (6 bases). Germline CDR1 and CDR2: SGHVS and FQNEAQ. This CDR3 has 15 amino acids. Trimming shortened V by 4 bases and J by 2 bases, and 12 bases separated the two germline ends. CDR3 coding DNA: TGTGCCAGCAGCTCCAGGGGAGGGGGCAATCAGCCCCAGCATTTT. Translated: CASSSRGGGNQPQHF. The full variable domain, rest sourced from reference TRBV7-8 and TRBJ1-5, is GAGVSQSPRYKVAKRGQDVALRCDPISGHVSLFWYQQALGQGPEFLTYFQNEAQLDKSGLPSDRFFAERPEGSVSTLKIQRTQQEDSAVYLCASSSRGGGNQPQHFGDGTRLSIL.

V gene TRBV27 combines with J gene TRBJ2-1; D ambiguous. CDR3 length: 11 amino acids. Germline values: CDR1 MNHEY, CDR2 SMNVEV (reference sequence). The V end was cut by 3 bases, the J end by 9 bases, with 6 bases between. The CDR3 DNA is TGTGCCAGCAGTTTGTTCGGTGAGCAGTTCTTC. The encoded protein is CASSLFGEQFF.